This T cell receptor (beta chain) was recovered during a study of shared clonotypes between healthy human individuals. Turning to the study itself: The composition of the donors was two women and a few men aged 18 to 49.

This table comes from immunoSEQ multiplex PCR, and its TCRdb copy is limited to in-frame clones, with some not included. The sample contains fewer than 400,000 clones, 74% of which appear only once. Remarks on this clone: Other DNA sequences of this sample code for an identical CDR3.

The germline V and J ends were trimmed by 0 bases and 8 bases, with 10 bases remaining between them. Germline CDR1 GTSNPN, CDR2 SVGIG (reference sequence). The CDR3 is made up of 13 amino acids. Partitioning of CD4+ cells yielded a CD45RA+ naive subset and a CD45RA-negative memory subset. The chain has TRBV30 and TRBJ1-4; maybe TRBD1 (5 bases). This TCR was sampled from a young man in good health. Sequenced sample: memory CD4+ T cells sorted from blood. As for subset: CD45RA-negative fraction. CDR3 sequence: CAWSVAGREKLFF. The CDR3 DNA reads as TGTGCCTGGAGTGTTGCGGGACGCGAAAAACTGTTTTTT. Full variable domain (outside the CDR3, taken from reference TRBV30 and TRBJ1-4): SQTIHQWPATLVQPVGSPLSLECTVEGTSNPNLYWYRQAAGRGLQLLFYSVGIGQISSEVPQNLSASRPQDRQFILSSKKLLLSDSGFYLCAWSVAGREKLFFGSGTQLSVL.